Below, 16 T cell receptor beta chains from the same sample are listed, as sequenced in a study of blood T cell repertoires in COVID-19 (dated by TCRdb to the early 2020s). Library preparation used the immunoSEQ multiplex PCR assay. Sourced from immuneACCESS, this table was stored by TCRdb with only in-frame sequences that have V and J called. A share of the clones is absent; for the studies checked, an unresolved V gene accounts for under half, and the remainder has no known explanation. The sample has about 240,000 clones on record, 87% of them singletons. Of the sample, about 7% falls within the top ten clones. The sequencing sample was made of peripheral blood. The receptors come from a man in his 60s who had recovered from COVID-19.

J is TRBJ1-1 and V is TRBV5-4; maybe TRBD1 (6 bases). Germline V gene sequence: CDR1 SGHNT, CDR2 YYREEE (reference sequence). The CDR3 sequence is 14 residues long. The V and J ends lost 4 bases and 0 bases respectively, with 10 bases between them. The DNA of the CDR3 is TGTGCCAGCAGCCAGGACAGCATGAACACTGAAGCTTTCTTT. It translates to CASSQDSMNTEAFF.

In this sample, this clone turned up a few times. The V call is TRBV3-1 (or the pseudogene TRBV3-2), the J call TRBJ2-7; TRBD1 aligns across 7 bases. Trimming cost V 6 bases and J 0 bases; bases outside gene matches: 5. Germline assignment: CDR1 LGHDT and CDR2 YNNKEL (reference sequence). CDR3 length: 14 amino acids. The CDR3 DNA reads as TGTGCCAGCAGACTGACAGGGAACTCCTACGAGCAGTACTTC. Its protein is CASRLTGNSYEQYF.

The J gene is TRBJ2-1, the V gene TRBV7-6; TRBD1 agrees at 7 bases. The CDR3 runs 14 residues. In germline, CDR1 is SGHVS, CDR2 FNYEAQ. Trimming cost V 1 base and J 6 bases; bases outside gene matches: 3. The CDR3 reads CASSLEAGGNEQFF. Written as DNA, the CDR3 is TGTGCCAGCAGCTTAGAAGCAGGGGGCAATGAGCAGTTCTTC.

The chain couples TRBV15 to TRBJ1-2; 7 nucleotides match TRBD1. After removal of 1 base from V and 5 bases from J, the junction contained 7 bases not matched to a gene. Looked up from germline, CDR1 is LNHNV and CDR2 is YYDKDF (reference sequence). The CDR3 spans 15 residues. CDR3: CATSRAQGIGYGYTF. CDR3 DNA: TGTGCCACCAGCAGAGCACAGGGGATAGGGTATGGCTACACCTTC.

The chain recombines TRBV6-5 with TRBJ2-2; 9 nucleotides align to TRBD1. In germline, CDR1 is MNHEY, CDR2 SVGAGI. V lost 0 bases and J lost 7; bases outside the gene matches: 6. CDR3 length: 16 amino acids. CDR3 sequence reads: CASSYSRDRANGELFF. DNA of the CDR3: TGTGCCAGCAGTTACTCCCGGGACAGGGCGAACGGGGAGCTGTTTTTT.

The CDR3 loop is CASSPGAGGKNSPLHF. CDR3 sequence (DNA): TGTGCCAGCTCACCAGGCGCAGGGGGCAAGAATTCACCCCTCCACTTT. This chain connects TRBV18 to TRBJ1-6; 8 positions agree with TRBD1. V shed 2 bases, J shed 7 bases, and the junction held 7 bases outside the gene matches. This CDR3 has 16 amino acids. From germline, CDR1 is KGHSH and CDR2 LQKENI.

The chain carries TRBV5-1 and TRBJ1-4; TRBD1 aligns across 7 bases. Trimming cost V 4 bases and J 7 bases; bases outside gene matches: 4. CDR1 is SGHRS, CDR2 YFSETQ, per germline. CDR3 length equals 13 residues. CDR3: CASSRDSLEKLFF. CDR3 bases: TGCGCCAGCAGCCGGGACAGCCTTGAAAAACTGTTTTTT.

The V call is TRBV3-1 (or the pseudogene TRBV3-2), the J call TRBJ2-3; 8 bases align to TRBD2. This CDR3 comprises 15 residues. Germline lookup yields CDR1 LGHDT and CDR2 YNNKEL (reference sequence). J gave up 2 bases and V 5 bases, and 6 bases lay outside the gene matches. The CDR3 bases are TGTGCCAGCAGCAGGGCGGGGGGATCCACAGATACGCAGTATTTT. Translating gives CASSRAGGSTDTQYF.

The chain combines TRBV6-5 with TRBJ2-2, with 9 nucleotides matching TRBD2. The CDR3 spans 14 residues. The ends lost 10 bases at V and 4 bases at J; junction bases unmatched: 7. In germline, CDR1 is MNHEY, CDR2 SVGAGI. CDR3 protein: CATERSGGTGELFF. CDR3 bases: TGTGCCACCGAACGTAGCGGGGGCACCGGGGAGCTGTTTTTT.

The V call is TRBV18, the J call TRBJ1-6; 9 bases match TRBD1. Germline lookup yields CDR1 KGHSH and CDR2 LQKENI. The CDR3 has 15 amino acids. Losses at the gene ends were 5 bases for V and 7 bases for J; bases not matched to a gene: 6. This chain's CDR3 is CASSSSQGANSPLHF. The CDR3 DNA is TGTGCCAGCTCATCGTCACAGGGGGCCAATTCACCCCTCCACTTT.

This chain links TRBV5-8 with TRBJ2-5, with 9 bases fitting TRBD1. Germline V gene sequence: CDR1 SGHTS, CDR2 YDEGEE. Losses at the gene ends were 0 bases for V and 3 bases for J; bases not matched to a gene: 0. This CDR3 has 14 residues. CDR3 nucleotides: TGTGCCAGCAGCTTGGGGACAGGGGAAGAGACCCAGTACTTC. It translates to CASSLGTGEETQYF.

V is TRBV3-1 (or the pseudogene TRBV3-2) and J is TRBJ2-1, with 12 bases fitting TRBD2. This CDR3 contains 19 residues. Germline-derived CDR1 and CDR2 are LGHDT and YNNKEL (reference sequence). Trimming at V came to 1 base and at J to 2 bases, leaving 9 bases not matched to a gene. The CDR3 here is CASSQGTSGALGTYNEQFF. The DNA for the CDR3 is TGTGCCAGCAGCCAAGGGACTAGCGGGGCCCTTGGAACCTACAATGAGCAGTTCTTC.

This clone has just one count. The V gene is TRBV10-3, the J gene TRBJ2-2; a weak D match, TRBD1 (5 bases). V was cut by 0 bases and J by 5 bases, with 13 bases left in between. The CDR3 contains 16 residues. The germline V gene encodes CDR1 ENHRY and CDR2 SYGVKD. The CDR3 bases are TGTGCCATCAGTGAGTCGGGGCGCAGAACTACCGGGGAGCTGTTTTTT. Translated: CAISESGRRTTGELFF.

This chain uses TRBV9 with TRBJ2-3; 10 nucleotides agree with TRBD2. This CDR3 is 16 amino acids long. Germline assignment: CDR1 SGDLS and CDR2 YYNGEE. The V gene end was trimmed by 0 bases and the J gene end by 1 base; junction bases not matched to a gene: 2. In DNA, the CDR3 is TGTGCCAGCAGCGTAGGAGCGGGGGGGGGCACAGATACGCAGTATTTT. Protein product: CASSVGAGGGTDTQYF. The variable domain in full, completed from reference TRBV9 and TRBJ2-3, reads DSGVTQTPKHLITATGQRVTLRCSPRSGDLSVYWYQQSLDQGLQFLIQYYNGEERAKGNILERFSAQQFPDLHSELNLSSLELGDSALYFCASSVGAGGGTDTQYFGPGTRLTVL.

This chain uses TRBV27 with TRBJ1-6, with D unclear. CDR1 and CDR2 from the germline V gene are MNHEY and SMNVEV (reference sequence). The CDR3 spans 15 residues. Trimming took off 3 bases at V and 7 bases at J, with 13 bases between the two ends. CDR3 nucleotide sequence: TGTGCCAGCAGTTTCAACCCCCAACAAAATTCACCCCTCCACTTT. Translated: CASSFNPQQNSPLHF.

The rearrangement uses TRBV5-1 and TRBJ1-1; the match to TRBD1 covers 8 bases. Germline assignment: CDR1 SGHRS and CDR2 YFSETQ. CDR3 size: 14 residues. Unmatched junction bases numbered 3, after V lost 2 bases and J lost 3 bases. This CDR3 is CASSFLQGDTEAFF. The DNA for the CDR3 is TGCGCCAGCAGCTTTTTACAGGGGGACACTGAAGCTTTCTTT.